Listed below are T cell receptor beta chains from one sample, sequenced in a study of early stage breast cancer tumors. Here immunoSEQ multiplex PCR was the method, and the copy in TCRdb shows in-frame clones only, minus some. The sample has more than 8,500 clones, 78% seen once; the top ten hold 8.5% to 10%. What was sequenced was normal breast tissue next to the tumor. These receptors all stem from a person in their 40s with breast cancer. Each CDR3 is given with its conserved first and last residue. A row's size may be missing; if present it is once, few, many or a size class.

j_gene: TRBJ2-6; v_gene: TRBV11-2; len: 16; abundance: -; CDR3aa: CASSLMRGPGANVLTF
j_gene: TRBJ2-3; v_gene: TRBV18; len: 13; abundance: -; CDR3aa: CASSPAATDTQYF
j_gene: TRBJ2-1; v_gene: TRBV29-1; len: 12; abundance: -; CDR3aa: CSVRGSGNEQFF
j_gene: TRBJ2-3; v_gene: TRBV6-4; len: 14; abundance: few; CDR3aa: CASSGDSSTDTQYF
j_gene: TRBJ2-7; v_gene: TRBV9; len: 15; abundance: -; CDR3aa: CASSVGDGISYEQYF
j_gene: TRBJ2-7; v_gene: TRBV11-2; len: 15; abundance: -; CDR3aa: CASSLDTLAGAEQYF
j_gene: TRBJ1-4; v_gene: TRBV13; len: 14; abundance: -; CDR3aa: CASSLGLTNEKLFF
j_gene: TRBJ2-7; v_gene: TRBV21-1; len: 15; abundance: -; CDR3aa: CASSKGDRRTYEQYF
j_gene: TRBJ1-1; v_gene: TRBV10-2; len: 15; abundance: -; CDR3aa: CASSVTQGGVTEAFF
j_gene: TRBJ2-1; v_gene: TRBV10-3; len: 14; abundance: -; CDR3aa: CAISVGRASNEQFF
j_gene: TRBJ2-7; v_gene: TRBV7-9; len: 14; abundance: -; CDR3aa: CASSVGTPNPEQYF
j_gene: TRBJ2-1; v_gene: TRBV5-1; len: 16; abundance: -; CDR3aa: CASTPGSGSSYNEQFF
j_gene: TRBJ1-4; v_gene: TRBV9; len: 16; abundance: once; CDR3aa: CASSVTGGATNEKLFF
j_gene: TRBJ2-3; v_gene: TRBV9; len: 15; abundance: -; CDR3aa: CASSLRGGDPDTQYF
j_gene: TRBJ1-1; v_gene: TRBV6-6; len: 12; abundance: -; CDR3aa: CASREGLAEAFF
j_gene: TRBJ2-3; v_gene: TRBV13; len: 13; abundance: -; CDR3aa: CASSLRPTDTQYF
j_gene: TRBJ2-4; v_gene: TRBV4-1; len: 17; abundance: -; CDR3aa: CASSQDSTDRPKNIQYF
j_gene: TRBJ2-3; v_gene: TRBV10-3; len: 17; abundance: -; CDR3aa: CAIRGGPSASETDTQYF
j_gene: TRBJ1-2; v_gene: TRBV5-1; len: 14; abundance: -; CDR3aa: CASGTGELTYGYTF
j_gene: TRBJ2-3; v_gene: TRBV6-5; len: 15; abundance: once; CDR3aa: CASRDRPGGTDTQYF
j_gene: TRBJ1-1; v_gene: TRBV7-8; len: 16; abundance: once; CDR3aa: CASSLEGGVRNTEAFF
j_gene: TRBJ2-3; v_gene: TRBV7-9; len: 16; abundance: -; CDR3aa: CASSPPGGLFTDTQYF
j_gene: TRBJ1-3; v_gene: TRBV19; len: 17; abundance: -; CDR3aa: CASSKWGRLSSGNTIYF
j_gene: TRBJ1-1; v_gene: TRBV20-1; len: 11; abundance: -; CDR3aa: CSGALVTEAFF
j_gene: TRBJ2-7; v_gene: TRBV6-5; len: 14; abundance: -; CDR3aa: CASSYRGQLREQYF
j_gene: TRBJ2-1; v_gene: TRBV4-2; len: 17; abundance: -; CDR3aa: CASSQDFTGGPDDEQFF
j_gene: TRBJ1-5; v_gene: TRBV7-2; len: 14; abundance: once; CDR3aa: CASSPDRGDQPQHF
j_gene: TRBJ2-1; v_gene: TRBV7-3; len: 13; abundance: few; CDR3aa: CASSAGNLDEQFF
j_gene: TRBJ2-7; v_gene: TRBV10-3; len: 14; abundance: -; CDR3aa: CAISDGQGAREQYF
j_gene: TRBJ1-4; v_gene: TRBV7-3; len: 15; abundance: once; CDR3aa: CANKQTANKNEKLFF
j_gene: TRBJ1-2; v_gene: TRBV25-1; len: 12; abundance: -; CDR3aa: CASSWGGDGYTF
j_gene: TRBJ2-2; v_gene: TRBV11-2; len: 12; abundance: few; CDR3aa: CASSLVAGELFF
j_gene: TRBJ2-3; v_gene: TRBV2; len: 16; abundance: -; CDR3aa: CASSEALGGGTDTQYF
j_gene: TRBJ1-1; v_gene: TRBV29-1; len: 12; abundance: -; CDR3aa: CSARTGDTEAFF
j_gene: TRBJ1-2; v_gene: TRBV21-1; len: 15; abundance: few; CDR3aa: CASSKRGRGFDGYTF
j_gene: TRBJ2-1; v_gene: TRBV19; len: 15; abundance: few; CDR3aa: CASSGPSDSYNEQFF
j_gene: TRBJ1-1; v_gene: TRBV14; len: 14; abundance: -; CDR3aa: CASSYLAPNTEAFF
j_gene: TRBJ1-5; v_gene: TRBV30; len: 14; abundance: -; CDR3aa: CAWAPRQANQPQHF
j_gene: TRBJ2-3; v_gene: TRBV19; len: 20; abundance: few; CDR3aa: CASSIEKPGVAGPSADTQYF
j_gene: TRBJ1-4; v_gene: TRBV27; len: 12; abundance: -; CDR3aa: CASSNPGGKLFF
j_gene: TRBJ1-5; v_gene: TRBV19; len: 16; abundance: few; CDR3aa: CASMLQGGLLNQPQHF
j_gene: TRBJ1-1; v_gene: TRBV7-8; len: 15; abundance: -; CDR3aa: CASSSPEGVNTEAFF